Presented here are 18 T cell receptor beta chains from one specimen sequenced in a study of blood T cell repertoires in COVID-19. Using immunoSEQ multiplex PCR, the repertoire was profiled, and TCRdb retains in-frame clones only, with some absent. The table shows under 300,000 clones, with roughly 91% occurring only once. The source material was PBMCs or T cells enriched from blood (not recorded which). These receptors all come from a woman aged 40 to 49 with acute COVID-19.

About this clone itself: The junction does not match germline at one end; this may be a read error. The genes are TRBV19 and TRBJ1-2, with TRBD1 matching 7 bases. The CDR3 contains 15 residues. The germline V gene has CDR1 LNHDA and CDR2 SQIVND (reference sequence). The CDR3 reads CASSSGRQGNYGYTF. The CDR3 DNA sequence: TGTGCCAGCAGTAGTGGGAGACAGGGCAACTATGGCTACACCTTC.

V is TRBV7-2 and J is TRBJ1-3, with 9 bases fitting TRBD1. After removal of 2 bases from V and 0 bases from J, the junction contained 8 bases not matched to a gene. Germline assignment: CDR1 SGHTA and CDR2 FQGNSA. This CDR3 region has 18 residues. The chain's CDR3 is CASSLLGDRAFSGNTIYF. Here the CDR3 DNA reads TGTGCCAGCAGCTTACTGGGGGACAGGGCCTTCTCTGGAAACACCATATATTTT.

V is TRBV19 and J is TRBJ2-7; 12 nucleotides align to TRBD2. With V trimmed by 2 bases and J by 1 base, 9 bases remained unmatched. The CDR3 length is 18 residues. CDR1 LNHDA and CDR2 SQIVND come from the germline V gene (reference sequence). The CDR3 DNA follows: TGTGCCAGTAGTATACGGCCTAGCGGGGGGGTAACGTCCTACGAGCAGTACTTC. Translated, it gives CASSIRPSGGVTSYEQYF. The full variable domain, its missing parts supplied by reference TRBV19 and TRBJ2-7, is DGGITQSPKYLFRKEGQNVTLSCEQNLNHDAMYWYRQDPGQGLRLIYYSQIVNDFQKGDIAEGYSVSREKKESFPLTVTSAQKNPTAFYLCASSIRPSGGVTSYEQYFGPGTRLTVT.

The chain couples TRBV28 to TRBJ1-1, with 7 positions matching TRBD1. V dropped 2 bases and J dropped 6; count of bases not matched to a gene: 6. Germline loops: CDR1 MDHEN, CDR2 SYDVKM. The CDR3 covers 14 residues. CDR3 bases: TGTGCCAGCAGTTTAACAGGGGTGTGGTCTGAAGCTTTCTTT. Amino acids: CASSLTGVWSEAFF.

The V gene is TRBV6-2 or TRBV6-3, the J gene TRBJ2-1; 7 bases map to TRBD2. Trimming took 4 bases from V and 4 from J; bases not matched to a gene: 7. The CDR3 covers 15 residues. From germline, CDR1 is MNHEY and CDR2 SVGEGT. The CDR3 sequence is CASSSGLADYNEQFF. The CDR3 DNA is TGTGCCAGCAGTTCCGGGCTAGCGGATTACAATGAGCAGTTCTTC.

This sequence joins TRBV27 and TRBJ2-7, with TRBD1 matching over 7 bases. This CDR3 has 16 amino acids. CDR1 is MNHEY, CDR2 SMNVEV, per germline (reference sequence). V was pared by 6 bases and J by 6 bases, with 17 bases of the junction left unmatched. Written as DNA, the CDR3 is TGTGCCAGCAGGAAGAGGGGGCGCGGGCTCTACTTCGAGCAGTACTTC. Its protein is CASRKRGRGLYFEQYF.

The chain combines TRBV20-1 with TRBJ1-2; TRBD1 is a possible D gene (5 bases). CDR1 is DFQATT and CDR2 is SNEGSKA in the germline V gene (reference sequence). V was trimmed by 6 bases and J by 3 bases, leaving 8 bases between them. This CDR3 spans 11 amino acids. DNA of the CDR3: TGCAGTGCGGGGGGAGACTATGGCTACACCTTC. Encoded protein: CSAGGDYGYTF.

This sequence joins TRBV19 and TRBJ1-1; the D is unclear. Trimming took 11 bases from V and 4 from J, leaving 17 bases between them. Per germline, CDR1 LNHDA and CDR2 SQIVND (reference sequence). The CDR3 totals 13 residues. CDR3 region: CASQRSPGTEAFF. As DNA, the CDR3 is TGTGCCTCTCAGCGAAGCCCCGGCACTGAAGCTTTCTTT.

This clone has just a few counts. The rearrangement joins TRBV14 to TRBJ1-1; D is unresolved. The CDR3 has 13 amino acids. Trimming cost V 1 base and J 2 bases, with 5 bases left between them. From germline, CDR1 is SGHDN and CDR2 FVKESK. This CDR3 reads CASSQAVNTEAFF. The CDR3 DNA follows: TGTGCCAGCAGCCAAGCAGTCAACACTGAAGCTTTCTTT. The variable domain in full, with the rest retrieved from reference TRBV14 and TRBJ1-1, is EAGVTQFPSHSVIEKGQTVTLRCDPISGHDNLYWYRRVMGKEIKFLLHFVKESKQDESGMPNNRFLAERTGGTYSTLKVQPAELEDSGVYFCASSQAVNTEAFFGQGTRLTVV.

The rearrangement joins TRBV19 to TRBJ1-6; maybe TRBD1 (5 bases). The CDR3 spans 16 residues. V was trimmed by 3 bases and J by 1 base, leaving 10 bases between them. Germline values: CDR1 LNHDA, CDR2 SQIVND (reference sequence). The DNA for the CDR3 is TGTGCCAGTAGTATCAGGGCAGGTTCCTATAATTCACCCCTCCACTTT. Encoded protein: CASSIRAGSYNSPLHF.

V gene TRBV7-6 combines with J gene TRBJ2-1; D is ambiguous. The ends were cut back, 0 bases at V and 9 bases at J, with 9 bases in the middle. This CDR3 has 13 amino acids. The germline V gene encodes CDR1 SGHVS and CDR2 FNYEAQ. CDR3 loop: CASSLAAGFEQFF. The CDR3 bases are TGTGCCAGCAGCTTAGCGGCCGGGTTTGAGCAGTTCTTC. Looking up the rest from reference TRBV7-6 and TRBJ2-1 gives the full variable domain: GAGVSQSPRYKVTKRGQDVALRCDPISGHVSLYWYRQALGQGPEFLTYFNYEAQQDKSGLPNDRFSAERPEGSISTLTIQRTEQRDSAMYRCASSLAAGFEQFFGPGTRLTVL.

The chain links TRBV9 to TRBJ1-2, with 8 bases identical to TRBD1. V gave up 6 bases and J gave up 2 bases; unmatched junction bases: 6. This CDR3 is 14 amino acids long. Per germline, CDR1 SGDLS and CDR2 YYNGEE. The CDR3 spells CASTPGQENYGYTF. CDR3 sequence (DNA): TGTGCCAGCACCCCGGGACAGGAGAACTATGGCTACACCTTC.

The chain employs TRBV15 and TRBJ1-2; D is unresolved. Germline V gives CDR1 LNHNV, CDR2 YYDKDF (reference sequence). V shed 5 bases and J shed 2 bases, with 9 bases lying between them. The CDR3 is 13 amino acids. For the CDR3, the DNA is TGTGCCACCAGCGGCAGCGAGAACTATGGCTACACCTTC. It translates to CATSGSENYGYTF.

The rearrangement uses TRBV7-9 and TRBJ2-3; D gene uncertain. The V end was cut by 1 base, the J end by 6 bases, with 14 bases between. CDR3 length: 15 residues. In germline, CDR1 is SEHNR, CDR2 FQNEAQ (reference sequence). In nucleotides, the CDR3 is TGTGCCAGCAGCTTAGGTGACACCTCGGCGGATACGCAGTATTTT. This sequence encodes CASSLGDTSADTQYF.

This clone was recorded only once. This chain links TRBV18 with TRBJ1-1, with D possibly matching TRBD1 (5 bases). The V gene lost 3 bases and the J gene lost 0 bases, with 11 bases spanning the gap. Germline CDR1 KGHSH, CDR2 LQKENI. This CDR3 has 15 amino acids. CDR3 sequence: CASSPGQNMNTEAFF. The DNA for the CDR3 is TGTGCCAGCTCACCGGGGCAGAACATGAACACTGAAGCTTTCTTT.

The chain carries TRBV6-5 and TRBJ2-2; no clear D. Trimming took 6 bases from V and 3 from J, leaving 11 bases between them. There are 14 residues in the CDR3. The germline V gene encodes CDR1 MNHEY and CDR2 SVGAGI. CDR3 nucleotide sequence: TGTGCCAGCAGGGCCAGGTTTTACACCGGGGAGCTGTTTTTT. Protein: CASRARFYTGELFF.

The chain combines TRBV13 with TRBJ2-1, with 7 bases matching TRBD1. V dropped 6 bases and J dropped 4; count of bases not matched to a gene: 9. The length of the CDR3 is 15 residues. Germline-derived CDR1 and CDR2 are PRHDT and FYEKMQ (reference sequence). DNA for the CDR3: TGTGCCAGCAGTCGCCACCTGGGACAGTACAATGAGCAGTTCTTC. Residues: CASSRHLGQYNEQFF. The full variable domain, in which reference TRBV13 and TRBJ2-1 provide the parts outside the CDR3, is AAGVIQSPRHLIKEKRETATLKCYPIPRHDTVYWYQQGPGQDPQFLISFYEKMQSDKGSIPDRFSAQQFSDYHSELNMSSLELGDSALYFCASSRHLGQYNEQFFGPGTRLTVL.

The V call is TRBV7-2, the J call TRBJ2-5; 8 nucleotides align to TRBD2. The junction had 13 bases not matched to a gene; V was cut back by 6 bases and J by 4 bases. CDR1 is SGHTA and CDR2 is FQGNSA in the germline V gene. The CDR3 consists of 16 residues. CDR3 nucleotides: TGTGCCAGCAGTAAGACGGACGGGGGGGGACGAGAGACCCAGTACTTC. It yields the protein CASSKTDGGGRETQYF.